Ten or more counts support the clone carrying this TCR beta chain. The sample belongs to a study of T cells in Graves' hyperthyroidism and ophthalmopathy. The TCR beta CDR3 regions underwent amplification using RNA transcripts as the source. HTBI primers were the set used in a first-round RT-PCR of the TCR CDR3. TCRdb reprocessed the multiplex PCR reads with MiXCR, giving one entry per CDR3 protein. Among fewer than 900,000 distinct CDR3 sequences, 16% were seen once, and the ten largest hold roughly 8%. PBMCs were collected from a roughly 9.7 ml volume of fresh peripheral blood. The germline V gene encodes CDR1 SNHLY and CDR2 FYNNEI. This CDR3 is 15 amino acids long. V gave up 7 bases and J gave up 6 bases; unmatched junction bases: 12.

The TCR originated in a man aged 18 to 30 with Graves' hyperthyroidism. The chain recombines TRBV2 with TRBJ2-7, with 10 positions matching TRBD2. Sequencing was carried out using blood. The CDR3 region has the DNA TGTGCCAGCAAGGGTGGGGCTAGCGGGAGCGGCGAGCAGTACTTC. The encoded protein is CASKGGASGSGEQYF. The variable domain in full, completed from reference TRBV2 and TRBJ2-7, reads EPEVTQTPSHQVTQMGQEVILRCVPISNHLYFYWYRQILGQKVEFLVSFYNNEISEKSEIFDDQFSVERPDGSNFTLKIRSTKLEDSAMYFCASKGGASGSGEQYFGPGTRLTVT.